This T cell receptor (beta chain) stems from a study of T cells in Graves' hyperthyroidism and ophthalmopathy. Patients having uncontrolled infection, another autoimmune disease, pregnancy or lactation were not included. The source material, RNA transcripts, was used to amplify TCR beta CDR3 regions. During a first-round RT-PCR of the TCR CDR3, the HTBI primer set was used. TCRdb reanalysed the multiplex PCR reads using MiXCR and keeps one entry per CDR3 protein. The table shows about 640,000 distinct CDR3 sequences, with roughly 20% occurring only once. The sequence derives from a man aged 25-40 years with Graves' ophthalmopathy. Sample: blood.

The CDR3 is CASSLGSLNYGYTF. CDR3 bases: TGTGCCAGCAGCTTGGGCAGTCTTAACTATGGCTACACCTTC. This sequence joins TRBV5-6 and TRBJ1-2; D not certain. V lost 0 bases and J lost 1, with 7 bases in between. Germline lookup yields CDR1 SGHDT and CDR2 YYEEEE. This CDR3 region has 14 residues. Together with reference TRBV5-6 and TRBJ1-2, the CDR3 gives the full variable domain: DAGVTQSPTHLIKTRGQQVTLRCSPKSGHDTVSWYQQALGQGPQFIFQYYEEEERQRGNFPDRFSGHQFPNYSSELNVNALLLGDSALYLCASSLGSLNYGYTFGSGTRLTVV.